This T cell receptor beta chain was observed in a study of blood T cell repertoires in COVID-19. On the study more broadly: Sites in the United States, Italy and Spain provided acute and convalescent COVID-19 samples. From T cells, B-cell-depleted T cells, or PBMCs came the material, which was cDNA or gDNA.

Authors' analysis steps: Nucleated cell counts were estimated from reference gene primer amplification. Clones were sequenced by immunoSEQ multiplex PCR, and TCRdb holds only the in-frame ones, with some missing. V, J and clone size derive from that table, while D and trimming were established from the DNA sequence. The sample carries roughly 59,000 clones, approximately 80% recorded once. V shed 3 bases and J shed 7 bases, with 6 bases lying between them. Germline V gene sequence: CDR1 SNHLY, CDR2 FYNNEI. The CDR3 runs to 11 residues. The chain combines TRBV2 with TRBJ2-5; possible D gene TRBD2, 6 bases. The receptor was derived from a man older than 75 with acute or convalescent COVID-19. Material for sequencing was peripheral blood. The CDR3, as DNA: TGTGCCAGCAGTGAGGGGGGGACCCAGTACTTC. This gives the protein CASSEGGTQYF.